This is a list of T cell receptor beta chains from one sample in a study of blood T cell repertoires in COVID-19. Profiling relied on immunoSEQ multiplex PCR, and the TCRdb table lists in-frame clones only, not all of them. The top ten clones hold 5% of a sample with about 330,000 clones, over 75% of them seen once. Sequenced material: PBMCs or T cells enriched from blood (not recorded which). The origin of the receptors is a man under 40 who had recovered from COVID-19. Each CDR3 is given with its conserved first and last residue. Each record gives: CDR3 length, D gene, clone size, V gene, J gene, CDR3 protein, CDR3 DNA. The D gene is left open where the match is weak. Clone size is given for some rows only: seen once, a few or many times, or a class if the clone is expanded.

17	TRBD1	-	TRBV23-1	TRBJ2-7	CASSHPVGTGRSYEQYF	TGCGCCAGCAGTCACCCCGTGGGGACAGGACGGAGCTACGAGCAGTACTTC
13	-	-	TRBV10-3	TRBJ1-5	CATQGQPNQPQHF	TGTGCCACCCAAGGACAGCCCAATCAGCCCCAGCATTTT
15	TRBD2	-	TRBV10-1	TRBJ2-3	CASSTLAGSGDTQYF	TGCGCCAGCAGCACTCTAGCGGGGAGCGGAGATACGCAGTATTTT
12	TRBD1	-	TRBV30	TRBJ2-7	CAWETGGYEQYF	TGTGCCTGGGAGACAGGGGGTTACGAGCAGTACTTC
15	TRBD1	-	TRBV2	TRBJ2-2	CASTRQGSNTGELFF	TGTGCCAGCACCCGACAGGGCTCGAACACCGGGGAGCTGTTTTTT
14	-	-	TRBV5-1	TRBJ1-5	CASSLDPVSQPQHF	TGCGCCAGCAGCTTGGATCCAGTATCCCAGCCCCAGCATTTT
18	TRBD1	-	TRBV19	TRBJ1-1	CASSHRTGGTKMNTEAFF	TGTGCCAGTAGCCATAGGACAGGGGGTACCAAAATGAACACTGAAGCTTTCTTT
19	TRBD1	few	TRBV2	TRBJ1-3	CASSRPGQGVLRSGNTIYF	TGTGCCAGCAGTCGACCGGGACAGGGGGTACTTCGCTCTGGAAACACCATATATTTT
15	TRBD2	once	TRBV5-4	TRBJ2-5	CASSFNSGGRETQYF	TGTGCCAGCAGTTTCAATAGCGGGGGTAGGGAGACCCAGTACTTC
15	TRBD1	-	TRBV20-1	TRBJ2-7	CSASAVGQGVREQYF	TGCAGTGCTAGTGCAGTAGGACAGGGAGTCCGCGAGCAGTACTTC
13	-	-	TRBV12-3/TRBV12-4	TRBJ1-2	CASSSPGQYGYTF	TGTGCCAGCAGTTCCCCGGGACAATATGGCTACACCTTC
16	-	-	TRBV7-6	TRBJ2-6	CASSLSPGSGANVLTF	TGTGCCAGCAGCTTATCGCCGGGCTCTGGGGCCAACGTCCTGACTTTC
17	TRBD1	-	TRBV6-2/TRBV6-3	TRBJ2-7	CASSYPTHRTGAYEQYF	TGTGCCAGCAGTTACCCCACTCACCGGACAGGCGCCTACGAGCAGTACTTC
13	-	-	TRBV7-2	TRBJ2-5	CASSLGRVETQYF	TGTGCCAGCAGCTTGGGCCGCGTAGAGACCCAGTACTTC
16	-	-	TRBV12-1	TRBJ2-1	CASSRPWDYGWDEQFF	TGTGCCAGCAGCCGGCCCTGGGACTACGGTTGGGATGAGCAGTTCTTC
15	-	-	TRBV12-2	TRBJ2-5	CASRPRLAGLETQYF	TGTGCAAGTCGCCCCCGACTAGCGGGGCTAGAGACCCAGTACTTC
12	-	-	TRBV6-5	TRBJ1-6	CASSSFVSPLHF	TGTGCCAGCAGTTCGTTCGTTTCACCCCTCCACTTT
17	TRBD1	-	TRBV7-8	TRBJ2-2	CASSFDRGSSNTGELFF	TGTGCCAGCAGCTTCGACAGGGGTTCCTCGAACACCGGGGAGCTGTTTTTT
13	-	-	TRBV12-3/TRBV12-4	TRBJ1-3	CASKEGAGNTIYF	TGTGCCAGCAAGGAAGGGGCTGGAAACACCATATATTTT
13	-	-	TRBV2	TRBJ1-3	CASETAPGNTIYF	TGTGCCAGCGAGACAGCTCCAGGAAACACCATATATTTT
14	-	few	TRBV7-9	TRBJ2-2	CASSSQGWTGELFF	TGTGCCAGCAGCTCTCAGGGATGGACCGGGGAGCTGTTTTTT
17	-	-	TRBV6-6	TRBJ2-1	CASSQDSGYTAYNEQFF	TGTGCCAGCAGTCAGGATTCAGGGTATACGGCCTACAATGAGCAGTTCTTC
14	-	-	TRBV10-3	TRBJ1-5	CAISEAGVNQPQHF	TGTGCCATCAGTGAGGCAGGGGTCAATCAGCCCCAGCATTTT
13	-	-	TRBV27	TRBJ2-7	CASSLDRSLEQYF	TGTGCCAGCAGCCTCGACAGGAGTCTCGAGCAGTACTTC
15	TRBD2	-	TRBV9	TRBJ2-1	CASSPSGGAYNEQFF	TGTGCCAGCAGCCCTAGCGGGGGGGCCTACAATGAGCAGTTCTTC
12	TRBD1	-	TRBV28	TRBJ2-5	CASGTGRKTQYF	TGTGCCAGCGGGACAGGCCGAAAGACCCAGTACTTC
13	-	few	TRBV5-4	TRBJ2-5	CASSFKGRETQYF	TGTGCCAGCAGCTTCAAGGGGAGGGAGACCCAGTACTTC
13	TRBD1	few	TRBV5-1	TRBJ1-1	CASSLEQGSEAFF	TGCGCCAGCAGCTTGGAACAGGGGTCTGAAGCTTTCTTT
13	-	-	TRBV20-1	TRBJ2-7	CSASRTATYEQYF	TGCAGTGCTAGTCGGACAGCCACCTACGAGCAGTACTTC
14	-	-	TRBV28	TRBJ1-2	CASSLQGFDYGYTF	TGTGCCAGCAGTTTACAGGGTTTTGACTATGGCTACACCTTC
13	TRBD1	-	TRBV28	TRBJ2-7	CASRPRGLYEQYF	TGTGCCAGCAGACCCAGGGGGCTTTACGAGCAGTACTTC
17	TRBD1	-	TRBV5-1	TRBJ2-3	CASSLGQGASGTDTQYF	TGCGCCAGCAGCCTGGGACAGGGGGCTTCGGGCACAGATACGCAGTATTTT
12	-	-	TRBV11-2	TRBJ2-2	CASSPDTGELFF	TGTGCCAGCAGCCCTGACACCGGGGAGCTGTTTTTT
15	-	-	TRBV5-1	TRBJ2-7	CASSWAGTSTYEQYF	TGCGCCAGCAGCTGGGCCGGGACATCGACCTACGAGCAGTACTTC
15	-	-	TRBV19	TRBJ1-3	CASSISGVAGNTIYF	TGTGCCAGTAGTATATCAGGGGTGGCTGGAAACACCATATATTTT
16	-	-	TRBV6-6	TRBJ1-5	CASSPRNRGSNQPQHF	TGTGCCAGCAGCCCCCGTAACCGGGGGAGCAATCAGCCCCAGCATTTT
12	-	-	TRBV12-3/TRBV12-4	TRBJ2-2	CASSFGSGELFF	TGTGCCAGCAGTTTCGGGAGCGGGGAGCTGTTTTTT
16	TRBD2	-	TRBV5-6	TRBJ2-7	CASSGIAGATPYEQYF	TGTGCCAGCAGCGGAATAGCGGGGGCCACTCCCTACGAGCAGTACTTC
18	-	-	TRBV3-1/TRBV3-2	TRBJ2-1	CASSQPYRRGNSYNEQFF	TGTGCCAGCAGCCAGCCTTACAGGCGCGGGAACTCCTACAATGAGCAGTTCTTC
16	TRBD1	few	TRBV3-1/TRBV3-2	TRBJ1-6	CASSPRTGKISSPLHF	TGTGCCAGCAGCCCCCGGACAGGGAAAATCTCTTCACCCCTCCACTTT
15	TRBD1	-	TRBV6-5	TRBJ1-2	CASSLYRGSNYGYTF	TGTGCCAGCAGTTTATACAGGGGCAGTAACTATGGCTACACCTTC
14	-	-	TRBV7-9	TRBJ1-2	CASSSNRKNYGYTF	TGTGCCAGCAGCTCAAACAGAAAAAACTATGGCTACACCTTC
13	-	-	TRBV19	TRBJ1-2	CASSKTTNYGYTF	TGTGCCAGTAGTAAGACAACAAACTATGGCTACACCTTC
14	-	-	TRBV11-2	TRBJ2-7	CASSLGPRAQEQYF	TGTGCCAGCAGCTTAGGGCCCAGGGCCCAGGAGCAGTACTTC
10	-	-	TRBV29-1	TRBJ2-5	CSVREETQYF	TGCAGCGTCCGAGAAGAGACCCAGTACTTC
14	TRBD1	-	TRBV15	TRBJ2-5	CATSRGTGQETQYF	TGTGCCACCAGCAGGGGGACAGGGCAAGAGACCCAGTACTTC
15	TRBD2	-	TRBV7-2	TRBJ2-2	CASSLTSGVGGELFF	TGTGCCAGCAGCTTGACTAGCGGGGTTGGCGGGGAGCTGTTTTTT
13	-	-	TRBV6-5	TRBJ2-7	CASSYPNNYEQYF	TGTGCCAGCAGTTACCCCAACAACTACGAGCAGTACTTC
16	TRBD1	once	TRBV27	TRBJ1-6	CASRLDRDYYNSPLHF	TGTGCCAGCAGACTCGACAGGGATTACTATAATTCACCCCTCCACTTT